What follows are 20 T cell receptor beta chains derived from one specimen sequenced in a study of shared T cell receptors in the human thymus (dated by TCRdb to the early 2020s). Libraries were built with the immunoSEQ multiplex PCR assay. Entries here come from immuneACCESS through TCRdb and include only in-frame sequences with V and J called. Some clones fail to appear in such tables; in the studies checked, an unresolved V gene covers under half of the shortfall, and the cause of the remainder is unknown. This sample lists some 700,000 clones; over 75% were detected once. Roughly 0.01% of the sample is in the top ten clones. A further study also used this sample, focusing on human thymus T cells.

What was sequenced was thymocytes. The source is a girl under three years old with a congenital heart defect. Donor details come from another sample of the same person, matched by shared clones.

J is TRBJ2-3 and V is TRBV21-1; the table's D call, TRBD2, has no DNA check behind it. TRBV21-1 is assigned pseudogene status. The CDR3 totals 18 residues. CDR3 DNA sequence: TGTGCCAGCAGCAAAGAGGGTCAGCGGGGAGTTAGCACAGATACGCAGTATTTT. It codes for CASSKEGQRGVSTDTQYF.

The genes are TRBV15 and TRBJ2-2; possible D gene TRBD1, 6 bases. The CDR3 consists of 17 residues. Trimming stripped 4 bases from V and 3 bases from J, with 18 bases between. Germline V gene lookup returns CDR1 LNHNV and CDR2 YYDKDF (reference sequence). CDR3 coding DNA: TGTGCCACCAGCAACCGCTCCAGGGGTCCGGACACCGGGGAGCTGTTTTTT. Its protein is CATSNRSRGPDTGELFF.

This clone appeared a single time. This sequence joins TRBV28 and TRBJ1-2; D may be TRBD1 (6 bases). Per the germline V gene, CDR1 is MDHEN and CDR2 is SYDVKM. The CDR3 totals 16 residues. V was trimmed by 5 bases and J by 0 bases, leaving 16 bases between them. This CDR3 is CASSADRTPSNYGYTF. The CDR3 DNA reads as TGTGCCAGCAGTGCCGACAGGACCCCTTCTAACTATGGCTACACCTTC.

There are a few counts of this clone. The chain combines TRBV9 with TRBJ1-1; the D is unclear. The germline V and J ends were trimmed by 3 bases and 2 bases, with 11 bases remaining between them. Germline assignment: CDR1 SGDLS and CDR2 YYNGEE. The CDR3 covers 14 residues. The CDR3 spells CASSDVRANTEAFF. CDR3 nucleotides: TGTGCCAGCAGCGACGTGCGGGCAAACACTGAAGCTTTCTTT.

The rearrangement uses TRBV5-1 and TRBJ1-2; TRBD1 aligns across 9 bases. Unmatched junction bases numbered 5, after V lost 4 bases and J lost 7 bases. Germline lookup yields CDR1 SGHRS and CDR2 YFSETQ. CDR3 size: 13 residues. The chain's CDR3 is CASSAGTGFGYTF. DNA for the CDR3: TGCGCCAGCAGCGCCGGGACAGGGTTTGGCTACACCTTC.

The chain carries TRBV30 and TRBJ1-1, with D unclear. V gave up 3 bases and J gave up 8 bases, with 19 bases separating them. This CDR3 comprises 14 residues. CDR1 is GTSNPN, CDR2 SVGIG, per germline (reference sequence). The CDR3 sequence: CAWRPSVWSSEAFF. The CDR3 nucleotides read TGTGCCTGGAGACCCTCGGTCTGGTCATCCGAAGCTTTCTTT.

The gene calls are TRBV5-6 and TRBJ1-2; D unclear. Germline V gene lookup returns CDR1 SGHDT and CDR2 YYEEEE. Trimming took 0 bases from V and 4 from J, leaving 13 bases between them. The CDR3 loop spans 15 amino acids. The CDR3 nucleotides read TGTGCCAGCAGCTTGGCCCGCCTGGGAGGCTATGGCTACACCTTC. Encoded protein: CASSLARLGGYGYTF.

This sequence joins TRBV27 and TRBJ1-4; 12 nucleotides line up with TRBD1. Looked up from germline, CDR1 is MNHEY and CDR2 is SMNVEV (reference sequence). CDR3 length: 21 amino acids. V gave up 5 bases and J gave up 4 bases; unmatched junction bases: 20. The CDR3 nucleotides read TGTGCCAGCAGTCCACGATCCGGGACAGGGGGCACCCGGGCGGTTAATGAAAAACTGTTTTTT. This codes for CASSPRSGTGGTRAVNEKLFF.

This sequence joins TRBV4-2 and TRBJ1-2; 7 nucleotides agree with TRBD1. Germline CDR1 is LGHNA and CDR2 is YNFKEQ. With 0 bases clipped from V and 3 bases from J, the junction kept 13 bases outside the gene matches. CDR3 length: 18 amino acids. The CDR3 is CASSQEEGGQPSDYGYTF. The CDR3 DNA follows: TGTGCCAGCAGCCAAGAAGAAGGGGGACAGCCCTCTGACTATGGCTACACCTTC.

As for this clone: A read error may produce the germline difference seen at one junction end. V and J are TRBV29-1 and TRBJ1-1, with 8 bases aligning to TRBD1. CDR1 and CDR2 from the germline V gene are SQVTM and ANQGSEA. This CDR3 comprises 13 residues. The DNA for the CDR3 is TGTCAAGCCCGGGACAGGCCGAACACTGAAGCTTTCTTT. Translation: CQARDRPNTEAFF.

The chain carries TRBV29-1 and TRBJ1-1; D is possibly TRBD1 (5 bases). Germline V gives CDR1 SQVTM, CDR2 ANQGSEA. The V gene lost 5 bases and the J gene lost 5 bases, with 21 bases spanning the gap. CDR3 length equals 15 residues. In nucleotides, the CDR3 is TGCAGCGTTCCCATAGTCCCCAGGGATGGGACTGAAGCTTTCTTT. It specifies CSVPIVPRDGTEAFF.

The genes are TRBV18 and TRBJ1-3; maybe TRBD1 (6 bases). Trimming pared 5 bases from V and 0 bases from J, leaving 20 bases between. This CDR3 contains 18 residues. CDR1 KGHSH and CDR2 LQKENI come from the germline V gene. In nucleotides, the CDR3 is TGTGCCAGCTCATCAAGATTGGGACATCCCCTCTCTGGAAACACCATATATTTT. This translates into CASSSRLGHPLSGNTIYF. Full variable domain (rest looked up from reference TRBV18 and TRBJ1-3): NAGVMQNPRHLVRRRGQEARLRCSPMKGHSHVYWYRQLPEEGLKFMVYLQKENIIDESGMPKERFSAEFPKEGPSILRIQQVVRGDSAAYFCASSSRLGHPLSGNTIYFGEGSWLTVV.

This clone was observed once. The CDR3 here is CSVHPSREKEETQYF. The CDR3 nucleotides are TGCAGCGTTCATCCCTCCCGGGAGAAGGAGGAGACCCAGTACTTC. The V and J genes are TRBV29-1 and TRBJ2-5, with D possibly TRBD2 on 6 matching bases. CDR3 length: 15 amino acids. Germline V gives CDR1 SQVTM, CDR2 ANQGSEA. V gave up 5 bases and J gave up 5 bases, with 21 bases separating them.

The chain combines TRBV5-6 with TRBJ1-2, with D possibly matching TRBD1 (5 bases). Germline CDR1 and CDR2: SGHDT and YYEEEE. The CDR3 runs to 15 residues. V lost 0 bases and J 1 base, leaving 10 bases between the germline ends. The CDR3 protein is CASSLGPGLNYGYTF. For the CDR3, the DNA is TGTGCCAGCAGCTTGGGGCCAGGGCTTAACTATGGCTACACCTTC.

DNA for the CDR3: TGTGCCACCAGCAGAGTAACAGGGATTAACTATGGCTACACCTTC. It is translated as CATSRVTGINYGYTF. The chain recombines TRBV15 with TRBJ1-2; D may be TRBD1 (6 bases). CDR3 length: 15 residues. The V gene lost 1 base and the J gene lost 1 base, with 10 bases spanning the gap. Germline CDR1 LNHNV, CDR2 YYDKDF (reference sequence).

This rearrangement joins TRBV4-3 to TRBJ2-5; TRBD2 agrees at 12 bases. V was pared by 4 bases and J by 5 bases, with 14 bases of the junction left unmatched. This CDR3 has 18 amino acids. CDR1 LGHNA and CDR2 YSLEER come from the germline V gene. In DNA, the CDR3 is TGCGCCAGCAGCCCTCAAGGACTAGCGGGGCCACTTGGGGAGACCCAGTACTTC. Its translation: CASSPQGLAGPLGETQYF.

The CDR3 DNA is TGCGCCAGCAGCCAACCGGACAGGGAACCGGACGAGCAGTACTTC. This sequence encodes CASSQPDREPDEQYF. The chain has TRBV4-1 and TRBJ2-7, with TRBD1 identical over 8 bases. Germline values: CDR1 MGHRA, CDR2 YSYEKL. The CDR3 consists of 15 residues. V lost 2 bases to trimming and J lost 5 bases; unmatched junction nucleotides: 8.

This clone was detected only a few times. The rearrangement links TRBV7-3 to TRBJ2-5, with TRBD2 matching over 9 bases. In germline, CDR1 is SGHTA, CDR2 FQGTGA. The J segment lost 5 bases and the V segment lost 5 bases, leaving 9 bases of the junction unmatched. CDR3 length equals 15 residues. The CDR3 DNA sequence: TGTGCCAGCAGCCCGGGGACTAGCTCTGGGGAGACCCAGTACTTC. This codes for CASSPGTSSGETQYF.

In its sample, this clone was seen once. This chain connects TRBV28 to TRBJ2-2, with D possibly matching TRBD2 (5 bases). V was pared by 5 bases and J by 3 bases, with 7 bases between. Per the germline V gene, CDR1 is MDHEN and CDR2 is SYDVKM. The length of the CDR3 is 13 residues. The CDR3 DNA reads TGTGCCAGCAGTCGGGGAGACACCGGGGAGCTGTTTTTT. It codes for CASSRGDTGELFF.

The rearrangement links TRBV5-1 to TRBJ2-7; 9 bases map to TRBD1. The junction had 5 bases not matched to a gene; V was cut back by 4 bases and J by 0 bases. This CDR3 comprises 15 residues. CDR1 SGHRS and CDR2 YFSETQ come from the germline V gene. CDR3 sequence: CASSTGQGSSYEQYF. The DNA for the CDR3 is TGCGCCAGCAGCACCGGACAGGGGAGCTCCTACGAGCAGTACTTC.